The 32 T cell receptor beta chains below were found in one sample sequenced in a study of cytomegalovirus exposure and HLA in healthy donors. Both 60 Vbeta primers and 13 Jbeta primers went into the PCR. The method was immunoSEQ multiplex PCR; TCRdb's version includes in-frame clones alone and lacks a portion of them. Here the sample spans about 120,000 clones, about 69% being singletons. The sample comprised PBMCs. The receptors here all came from a young woman in good health and CMV-seronegative.

V usage is TRBV28 and J usage is TRBJ1-6; TRBD1 agrees at 11 bases. J lost 7 bases, V lost 3 bases, and 5 bases had no gene match. Germline V CDR1 and CDR2: MDHEN, SYDVKM. This CDR3 has 16 amino acids. CDR3 DNA sequence: TGTGCCAGCAGTTTTGTCCGGGACAGGGGGAATTCACCCCTCCACTTT. Its translation: CASSFVRDRGNSPLHF.

The table lists this clone with a few counts. This chain joins TRBV2 and TRBJ1-4, with a weak D call TRBD1 (5 bases). The length of the CDR3 is 15 residues. V was pared by 8 bases and J by 0 bases, with 13 bases between. CDR1 is SNHLY, CDR2 FYNNEI, per germline. For the CDR3, the DNA is TGTGCCAGCCAGAGGAGGGGAGCAACTAATGAAAAACTGTTTTTT. As protein: CASQRRGATNEKLFF.

V gene TRBV6-5 combines with J gene TRBJ1-1; D gene unclear. The V and J ends lost 6 bases and 7 bases respectively, with 9 bases between them. CDR3 size: 11 residues. The V gene's germline CDR1 is MNHEY and CDR2 SVGAGI. The CDR3 nucleotides are TGTGCCAGCAGGCGGGGAAGTGAAGCTTTCTTT. Residues: CASRRGSEAFF.

The chain joins TRBV10-3 to TRBJ2-7; TRBD2 matches 8 bases. V trimming: 10 bases; J trimming: 0 bases; junction bases outside the gene matches: 8. The length of the CDR3 is 14 residues. CDR1 ENHRY and CDR2 SYGVKD come from the germline V gene. CDR3 sequence: CATTGGISSYEQYF. In nucleotides, the CDR3 is TGTGCCACCACGGGAGGGATCTCCTCCTACGAGCAGTACTTC.

The chain links TRBV29-1 to TRBJ1-1; 9 nucleotides align to TRBD1. The CDR3 spans 13 residues. Germline CDR1 and CDR2: SQVTM and ANQGSEA. Unmatched junction bases numbered 9, after V lost 8 bases and J lost 5 bases. The CDR3 region has the DNA TGCAGCACACAGGGGGCGCATTCAACTGAAGCTTTCTTT. Its protein is CSTQGAHSTEAFF. The variable domain in full, with the rest retrieved from reference TRBV29-1 and TRBJ1-1, is SAVISQKPSRDICQRGTSLTIQCQVDSQVTMMFWYRQQPGQSLTLIATANQGSEATYESGFVIDKFPISRPNLTFSTLTVSNMSPEDSSIYLCSTQGAHSTEAFFGQGTRLTVV.

This clone appeared a few times. The gene calls are TRBV30 and TRBJ2-6; no clear D. CDR3 size: 12 residues. The V gene lost 5 bases and the J gene lost 4 bases, with 6 bases spanning the gap. Germline CDR1 GTSNPN, CDR2 SVGIG (reference sequence). The CDR3 coding sequence is TGTGCCTGGCGGGTCGGGGCCAACGTCCTGACTTTC. It yields the protein CAWRVGANVLTF.

This chain joins TRBV5-1 and TRBJ2-2, with 15 bases that match TRBD2. With 3 bases clipped from V and 4 bases from J, the junction kept 4 bases outside the gene matches. Germline CDR1 reads SGHRS; CDR2 reads YFSETQ. The CDR3 runs 17 residues. Here the CDR3 reads CASSWTSGGVSTGELFF. As DNA, the CDR3 is TGCGCCAGCAGCTGGACTAGCGGGGGGGTGAGCACCGGGGAGCTGTTTTTT.

The chain couples TRBV7-9 to TRBJ1-2, with 8 positions matching TRBD1. The CDR3 runs 15 residues. Losses at the gene ends were 5 bases for V and 4 bases for J; bases not matched to a gene: 9. Germline V gene sequence: CDR1 SEHNR, CDR2 FQNEAQ (reference sequence). The CDR3 region is CASSPWTGLPYGYTF. The CDR3 DNA follows: TGTGCCAGCAGCCCCTGGACAGGGCTCCCCTATGGCTACACCTTC.

CDR3 sequence (DNA): TGTGCCAGCAGTTTTTCTTTTCGACTCAGCTCCTACGAGCAGTACTTC. This codes for CASSFSFRLSSYEQYF. This rearrangement joins TRBV27 to TRBJ2-7; the D is unclear. Per the germline V gene, CDR1 is MNHEY and CDR2 is SMNVEV (reference sequence). The CDR3 consists of 16 residues. The V end lost 3 bases, the J end lost 0 bases, and 15 bases lay between the germline ends.

This clone was seen a few times. Additional DNA sequences in this sample encode the identical CDR3. The gene calls are TRBV6-5 and TRBJ1-1, with D possibly being TRBD1 (6 bases). The CDR3 contains 15 residues. The germline V gene encodes CDR1 MNHEY and CDR2 SVGAGI. Trimming removed 6 bases from V and 1 base from J, with 15 bases in between. For the CDR3, the DNA is TGTGCCAGCAGCCTACGGGACACCGAGAACACTGAAGCTTTCTTT. This codes for CASSLRDTENTEAFF.

This chain links TRBV19 with TRBJ1-5; D may be TRBD1 (6 bases). The V end lost 9 bases, the J end lost 1 base, and 19 bases lay between the germline ends. CDR3 length equals 16 residues. Germline CDR1 and CDR2: LNHDA and SQIVND (reference sequence). In DNA form, the CDR3 reads TGTGCCAGGCCGCGGGGGCTGGGAAGAAGCAATCAGCCCCAGCATTTT. It specifies CARPRGLGRSNQPQHF.

The chain carries TRBV18 and TRBJ1-1, with D possibly being TRBD1 (6 bases). This CDR3 comprises 15 residues. From germline, CDR1 is KGHSH and CDR2 LQKENI. The V and J ends lost 2 bases and 1 base respectively, with 11 bases between them. The CDR3 is CASSPTRTENTEAFF. The CDR3 nucleotides are TGTGCCAGCTCACCAACTAGGACAGAGAACACTGAAGCTTTCTTT.

This chain connects TRBV30 to TRBJ1-3, with D possibly being TRBD1 (6 bases). CDR3 length: 15 residues. Germline V lookup: CDR1 GTSNPN, CDR2 SVGIG (reference sequence). The CDR3 DNA sequence: TGTGCTTTCGCCCGAGCCAGGGGCTCTGGAAACACCATATATTTT. It is translated as CAFARARGSGNTIYF.

The CDR3 sequence: CASSLALGRFEGNTIYF. The CDR3 bases are TGCGCCAGCAGCTTGGCCCTAGGAAGGTTTGAAGGAAACACCATATATTTT. V and J are TRBV5-1 and TRBJ1-3; D not resolved. Trimming left V 0 bases short and J 4 bases short, with 17 bases between. There are 17 residues in the CDR3. The germline gives CDR1 SGHRS, CDR2 YFSETQ.

The chain carries TRBV6-5 and TRBJ1-1; a possible D gene is TRBD1 (5 bases). The CDR3 totals 15 residues. Between the trimmed V and J ends, which lost 2 bases and 0 bases, there was a span of 10 bases. Germline CDR1 is MNHEY and CDR2 is SVGAGI. CDR3 sequence: CASSYLSTVNTEAFF. The CDR3 coding sequence is TGTGCCAGCAGTTACCTTTCGACAGTGAACACTGAAGCTTTCTTT.

This rearrangement joins TRBV6-6 to TRBJ2-7; maybe TRBD1 (6 bases). Germline values: CDR1 MNHNY, CDR2 SVGAGI (reference sequence). This CDR3 has 14 residues. V lost 7 bases to trimming and J lost 0 bases, with 13 bases between them. CDR3 region: CASTNTDSSYEQYF. CDR3 DNA: TGTGCCAGCACGAATACGGACAGCTCCTACGAGCAGTACTTC.

CDR3 DNA sequence: TGTGCCATCAGTGAGTTTGGGACAGGGGCTCCCAGCTCTGGAAACACCATATATTTT. This codes for CAISEFGTGAPSSGNTIYF. This sequence joins TRBV10-3 and TRBJ1-3; 10 nucleotides line up with TRBD1. Germline-derived CDR1 and CDR2 are ENHRY and SYGVKD. The CDR3 length is 19 residues. Trimming at V came to 1 base and at J to 0 bases, leaving 9 bases not matched to a gene.

The chain carries TRBV7-9 and TRBJ2-7; 7 bases fit TRBD1. The length of the CDR3 is 15 residues. The V segment lost 0 bases and the J segment 0 bases; nucleotides outside the gene matches: 2. Germline CDR1 reads SEHNR; CDR2 reads FQNEAQ (reference sequence). CDR3 nucleotide sequence: TGTGCCAGCAGCTTAGCGGGACAGCCCTCCTACGAGCAGTACTTC. Translating it yields CASSLAGQPSYEQYF.

In this sample, this clone turned up a few times. The chain has TRBV5-1 and TRBJ1-2, with D possibly being TRBD1 (6 bases). V lost 3 bases and J 3 bases, leaving 12 bases between the germline ends. The CDR3 spans 14 residues. Germline CDR1 SGHRS, CDR2 YFSETQ. CDR3 region: CASSSLAGDYGYTF. CDR3 nucleotides: TGCGCCAGCAGCTCCTTGGCAGGGGACTATGGCTACACCTTC.

The chain couples TRBV29-1 to TRBJ2-5; TRBD2 matches 11 bases. Per germline, CDR1 SQVTM and CDR2 ANQGSEA. V trimming: 4 bases; J trimming: 4 bases; junction bases outside the gene matches: 5. This CDR3 comprises 14 residues. CDR3 protein: CSVVLGTSGETQYF. The CDR3 DNA follows: TGCAGCGTTGTATTAGGGACTAGCGGAGAGACCCAGTACTTC.

This sequence joins TRBV6-5 and TRBJ2-7; the D gene is possibly TRBD2 (5 bases). Germline V gene data show CDR1 as MNHEY and CDR2 as SVGAGI. With 0 bases removed from V and 6 bases from J, the gap between germline ends came to 15 bases. CDR3 length: 15 residues. CDR3 sequence: CASSYSEGLKVEQYF. The CDR3, as DNA: TGTGCCAGCAGTTACTCGGAAGGACTGAAGGTCGAGCAGTACTTC.

J is TRBJ1-1 and V is TRBV10-2; D gene uncertain. Looked up from germline, CDR1 is WSHSY and CDR2 is SAAADI. V dropped 7 bases and J dropped 4 bases, with 13 bases sitting between them. The CDR3 has 13 amino acids. CDR3 sequence reads: CASNRAGITEAFF. CDR3 DNA sequence: TGCGCCAGCAACCGCGCGGGGATCACTGAAGCTTTCTTT.

The rearrangement uses TRBV5-6 and TRBJ1-1; possibly TRBD1 for D (5 bases). The CDR3 contains 15 residues. The germline CDR1 and CDR2 sequences are SGHDT and YYEEEE. V was cut by 2 bases and J by 0 bases, with 11 bases left in between. The CDR3 protein is CASSFVPGVNTEAFF. CDR3 bases: TGTGCCAGCAGCTTCGTACCGGGGGTGAACACTGAAGCTTTCTTT.

In its sample, this clone was seen a few times. This chain connects TRBV19 to TRBJ2-3; a weak D match, TRBD2 (6 bases). Trimming pared 6 bases from V and 1 base from J, leaving 11 bases between. Germline values: CDR1 LNHDA, CDR2 SQIVND (reference sequence). This CDR3 spans 14 amino acids. As DNA, the CDR3 is TGTGCCAGTAGAAAGGCTAGCGGCACAGATACGCAGTATTTT. This gives the protein CASRKASGTDTQYF.

This sequence joins TRBV27 and TRBJ2-2, with 10 bases that match TRBD1. The V gene end was trimmed by 6 bases and the J gene end by 7 bases; junction bases not matched to a gene: 8. CDR1 is MNHEY and CDR2 is SMNVEV in the germline V gene (reference sequence). The CDR3 covers 15 residues. In DNA form, the CDR3 reads TGTGCCAGCAGGCGGACAGGGGGGGTTAGCGGGGAGCTGTTTTTT. This encodes CASRRTGGVSGELFF.

This chain joins TRBV13 and TRBJ1-1, with D possibly TRBD1 on 5 matching bases. Germline V gene sequence: CDR1 PRHDT, CDR2 FYEKMQ (reference sequence). The V gene lost 5 bases and the J gene lost 10 bases, with 26 bases spanning the gap. The CDR3 has 16 amino acids. DNA for the CDR3: TGTGCCAGCAGCCCCGGGGGGAGGGAGCGCCATAAGTCAGCTTTCTTT. Amino acid sequence: CASSPGGRERHKSAFF.

V is TRBV2 and J is TRBJ1-1, with TRBD1 as a possible D gene (5 bases). Trimming stripped 4 bases from V and 0 bases from J, with 12 bases between. CDR1 and CDR2 (germline): SNHLY, FYNNEI. The CDR3 has 15 amino acids. The CDR3 loop reads CASSARGSLNTEAFF. The CDR3 nucleotides read TGTGCCAGCAGTGCCCGGGGGTCCCTGAACACTGAAGCTTTCTTT.

The V gene is TRBV10-3, the J gene TRBJ2-6; maybe TRBD1 (6 bases). The CDR3 is 16 residues long. Germline CDR1 and CDR2: ENHRY and SYGVKD. With 6 bases removed from V and 0 bases from J, the gap between germline ends came to 12 bases. The CDR3 spells CAISETGSSGANVLTF. The DNA for the CDR3 is TGTGCCATCAGCGAAACAGGGAGCTCTGGGGCCAACGTCCTGACTTTC.

The chain is built from TRBV9 and TRBJ2-6; 8 positions agree with TRBD1. CDR3 length equals 17 residues. V dropped 4 bases and J dropped 2; count of bases not matched to a gene: 8. Germline-derived CDR1 and CDR2 are SGDLS and YYNGEE. The CDR3: CASSPRTGIAGANVLTF. The CDR3 DNA sequence: TGTGCCAGCAGCCCCCGGACAGGGATTGCTGGGGCCAACGTCCTGACTTTC.

DNA of the CDR3: TGTGCCAGCAGTTTGGTAGACAGAGATAATTCACCCCTCCACTTT. Encoded protein: CASSLVDRDNSPLHF. V gene TRBV28 combines with J gene TRBJ1-6; TRBD1 might be the D (5 bases). The germline V gene has CDR1 MDHEN and CDR2 SYDVKM. V lost 3 bases, J lost 5 bases, and 11 bases lay in between. The CDR3 loop spans 15 amino acids.

V usage is TRBV7-9 and J usage is TRBJ1-1; 10 bases fit TRBD1. Germline V gene lookup returns CDR1 SEHNR and CDR2 FQNEAQ (reference sequence). With 6 bases clipped from V and 3 bases from J, the junction kept 4 bases outside the gene matches. CDR3 length equals 14 residues. The CDR3: CASRATGGHTEAFF. The CDR3 DNA sequence: TGTGCCAGCAGGGCGACAGGGGGCCACACTGAAGCTTTCTTT.

The V gene is TRBV30, the J gene TRBJ2-6, with TRBD1 matching over 8 bases. J lost 0 bases, V lost 0 bases, and 7 bases had no gene match. Per germline, CDR1 GTSNPN and CDR2 SVGIG (reference sequence). The CDR3 has 18 residues. CDR3 in amino acids: CAWSVLTGEYSGANVLTF. In DNA form, the CDR3 reads TGTGCCTGGAGTGTACTGACAGGGGAGTACTCTGGGGCCAACGTCCTGACTTTC.